This record looks at one TCR beta chain sequence and its context. The specificity of this receptor is unknown. No quality values exist for individual bases; no much larger clone is one base distant. The immunoSEQ Assay, a bias-controlled multiplex PCR, was used to amplify TCRbeta CDR3 regions from genomic DNA. The paper's data handling went like this. Within the assay, amplification of reference gene primers was used to estimate how many nucleated cells each sample contained. To quantify the absolute abundance of each unique TCRbeta CDR3 rearrangement, sequence reads were collapsed and filtered. For each sample, productive Simpson clonality was calculated as the square root of Simpson's diversity index across productive rearrangements. Held by TCRdb, this immuneACCESS table contains in-frame sequences only and omits some clones. Under half of the omission traces to an unresolved V gene where checked; the cause of the rest is unknown. The V and J calls and the clone size are those of that table, but D and trimming were determined from the DNA. For this sample the table gives approximately 250,000 clones, of which 88% were detected only once. The ten largest clones add up to about 1% of the sample.

Participants in the prospective study were aged 18 to 89 years, lived in more than 20 United States geographic areas, and enrolled through a virtual design. In the prospective study, participants were assigned to cohorts based on the clinical history participants reported in a screening survey and a study questionnaire. Recovered participants in ImmuneRACE Cohort 3 were defined by two consecutive negative NP/OP PCR tests, clearance by a healthcare professional, or resolution of symptoms. In the prospective study, whole blood, serum and a nasopharyngeal or oropharyngeal swab were collected from each participant by mobile phlebotomists. Additional blood draws and questionnaires over an approximately two-month period could optionally be provided by prospective study participants. Blood samples from the prospective study were shipped frozen or at room temperature prior to DNA extraction. The sample belongs to a study of blood T cell repertoires in COVID-19 (dated by TCRdb to 2018 to 2020). With regard to the full study: The collaborator samples originated in the United States, Italy and Spain and spanned the acute and convalescent phases of COVID-19. The repertoires were released in a freely available public database intended as a resource for research on the immune response to SARS-CoV-2. The dataset comprised deeply sampled blood TCRbeta repertoires from subjects exposed to, actively infected with, or recovered from COVID-19. The prospective study material was composed of cDNA or gDNA derived from T cells, B-cell-depleted T cells, or PBMCs. The samples were drawn from two sources: the first 160 participants of the ongoing ImmuneRACE study, and 1,000 to 1,500 subjects contributed by 6 global collaborators. Sample metadata almost always included a de-identified subject ID, COVID-19 status, age in years and sex. Where available, HLA class I and class II types were taken from metadata supplied by the sample provider and were not determined by assay-based typing. The study at large found these results: The quantity of clinical and demographic metadata differed by source and by participant and was supplied without curation.

The CDR3 goes from the cysteine to the phenylalanine over 18 residues. Only the CDR3 part of the read is kept: 54 bases, read in frame from the first base. Between the V and J ends, shortened by 2 bases and 0 bases respectively, the junction contains 20 bases. As encoded in the germline V gene (reference sequence), CDR1 is GTSNPN while CDR2 is SVGIG. In this chain, TRBV30 is recombined with TRBJ1-3; a tentative D call is TRBD1 (6 bases match). This TCR derives from a woman aged 25 to 39 who had recovered from COVID-19. The sequencing input was PBMCs or T cells enriched from blood (not recorded which). CDR3 region: CAWSKADGQLSSGNTIYF. The DNA sequence follows: TGTGCCTGGAGTAAGGCTGATGGACAGCTCAGCTCTGGAAACACCATATATTTT.